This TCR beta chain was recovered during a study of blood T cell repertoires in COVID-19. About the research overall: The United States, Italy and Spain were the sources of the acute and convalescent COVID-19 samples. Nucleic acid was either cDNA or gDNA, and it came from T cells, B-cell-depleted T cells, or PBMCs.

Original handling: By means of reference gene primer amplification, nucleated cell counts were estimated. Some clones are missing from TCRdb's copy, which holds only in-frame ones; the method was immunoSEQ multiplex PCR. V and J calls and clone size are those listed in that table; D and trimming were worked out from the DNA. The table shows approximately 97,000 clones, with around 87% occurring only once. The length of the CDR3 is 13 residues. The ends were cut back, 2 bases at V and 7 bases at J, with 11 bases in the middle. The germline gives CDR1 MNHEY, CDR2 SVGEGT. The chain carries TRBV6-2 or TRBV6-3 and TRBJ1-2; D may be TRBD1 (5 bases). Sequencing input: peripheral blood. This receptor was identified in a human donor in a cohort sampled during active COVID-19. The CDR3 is CASSYGQGGGYTF. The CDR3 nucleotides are TGTGCCAGCAGTTACGGGCAGGGTGGTGGCTACACCTTC.